This T cell receptor beta chain was observed in a study of PD-L1 blockade in urothelial cancer. Study summary: Patients commenced intravenous atezolizumab, 1,200 mg every 3 weeks, around 2014. The study, taken as a whole, reports: Below-median TCR clonality that was measured in pretreatment blood predicted better survival.

The CDR3 sequence is 12 residues long. Per the germline V gene, CDR1 is SGHTS and CDR2 is YDEGEE. V lost 5 bases, J lost 5 bases, and 10 bases lay in between. Concerning this clone: Antigen specificity is unknown.

Each individual provided 1 to 8 samples (taken pretreatment and on-treatment). The method was immunoSEQ multiplex PCR; TCRdb's version includes in-frame clones alone and lacks a portion of them. The sample includes over 14,000 clones, around 89% of them seen just once. The sample here was PBMCs, taken around atezolizumab (anti-PD-L1) treatment. The source is a man in his 70s with urothelial cancer. V usage is TRBV5-8 and J usage is TRBJ2-5, with D tentatively TRBD1 (6 bases). The CDR3 is CASRPDSETQYF. CDR3 DNA sequence: TGTGCCAGCAGGCCGGACAGTGAGACCCAGTACTTC.